A selection of T cell receptor beta chains follows, all from one sample in a study of HIV-infected patients and healthy controls. TCRdb re-derived calls from the 5' RACE reads in MiXCR, one entry per CDR3 protein. The sample has about 11,000 distinct CDR3 sequences, approximately 4.9% seen once; the top ten hold roughly 3%. Sequencing was done on a sample of blood. Receptor source: an adult in good health. The CDR3 runs from the conserved cysteine through the conserved F or W. A D gene is named only where the DNA matches it firmly. Not every row has a clone size; where given, it reads once, few, many or a size class.

clone size	D gene	J gene	V gene	CDR3 DNA	CDR3 protein
-	-	TRBJ2-6	TRBV18	TGTGCCAGCTCACCACCTGGGACACCCTCTGGGGCCAACGTCCTGACTTTC	CASSPPGTPSGANVLTF
many	-	TRBJ2-5	TRBV29-1	TGCAGCGTTGAAGGGAGGATCCAAGAGACCCAGTACTTC	CSVEGRIQETQYF
medium-sized	-	TRBJ2-7	TRBV24-1	TGTGCCACCAGTGATTTGCGTGCCTGGAGGCAGGAGGAGCACGAGCAGTACTTC	CATSDLRAWRQEEHEQYF
many	TRBD2	TRBJ2-3	TRBV5-4	TGTGCCAGCAGCTCCCGGACTAGAAGCACAGATACGCAGTATTTT	CASSSRTRSTDTQYF
medium-sized	-	TRBJ2-1	TRBV6-4	TGTGCCAGCAGTGATCCGGGGAGCTCCTACAATGAGCAGTTCTTC	CASSDPGSSYNEQFF
few	TRBD1	TRBJ1-5	TRBV19	TGTGCCAGTAGTGGACAGGGGATGATGAGCAATCAGCCCCAGCATTTT	CASSGQGMMSNQPQHF
many	TRBD1	TRBJ1-5	TRBV20-1	TGCAGTGCTAGAGATGGAAGACAGGGTAGCAATCAGCCCCAGCATTTT	CSARDGRQGSNQPQHF
medium-sized	TRBD2	TRBJ2-5	TRBV4-2	TGTGCCAGCAGCCAAGACCCTGGGCGGGGGTACCAAGAGACCCAGTACTTC	CASSQDPGRGYQETQYF
medium-sized	-	TRBJ2-3	TRBV7-2	TGTGCCAGCAGCTTAGGTCGGGGGCCCACAGATACGCAGTATTTT	CASSLGRGPTDTQYF
many	-	TRBJ1-1	TRBV11-2	TGTGCCAGCAGCCTCGACAGGACCCAGAACACTGAAGCTTTCTTT	CASSLDRTQNTEAFF
few	TRBD1	TRBJ1-2	TRBV12-3/TRBV12-4	TGTGCCAGCCTGGACAGGGCATTCGGCTACACCTTC	CASLDRAFGYTF
-	TRBD2	TRBJ2-5	TRBV7-9	TGTGCCAGCAGCTATGGACTAGCGGGGGCCCTCCAAGAGACCCAGTACTTC	CASSYGLAGALQETQYF
many	-	TRBJ2-5	TRBV6-6	TGTGCCAGCACCTTTACCGGGGCCCAAGAGACCCAGTACTTC	CASTFTGAQETQYF
many	-	TRBJ1-6	TRBV13	TGTGCCAGCAGCTTGGGGAGTACTAGTAATTCACCCCTCCACTTT	CASSLGSTSNSPLHF
medium-sized	-	TRBJ1-1	TRBV10-2	TGCGCCAGCAGTGAGGTAACACGAGAAGGAGCTTTCTTT	CASSEVTREGAFF
many	-	TRBJ1-1	TRBV12-3/TRBV12-4	TGTGCCAGCAGTGTCCTTCAGGGTCGCACTGAAGCTTTCTTT	CASSVLQGRTEAFF
medium-sized	TRBD2	TRBJ2-3	TRBV12-5	TGTGCTAGTGGAAGGACTAGCTCTCCAGATACGCAGTATTTT	CASGRTSSPDTQYF
many	-	TRBJ2-3	TRBV7-9	TGTGCCAGCAGCTTTCTTCAAACTGACTATACGCAGTATTTT	CASSFLQTDYTQYF
many	TRBD2	TRBJ2-1	TRBV12-3/TRBV12-4	TGTGCCAGCAGTCCAGCAGCGGGGGGGGCCGTTGAGCAGTTCTTC	CASSPAAGGAVEQFF
many	TRBD1	TRBJ2-5	TRBV19	TGTGCCAGTAGTACCTGGACAGGACAAGAGACCCAGTACTTC	CASSTWTGQETQYF
medium-sized	TRBD1	TRBJ1-4	TRBV12-3/TRBV12-4	TGTGCCAGCAGCCGGACAGGGGGAGGAGAAAAACTGTTTTTT	CASSRTGGGEKLFF
many	-	TRBJ2-2	TRBV10-1	TGCGCCAGCAGTGAGAGTTTGTTCGGGGAGCTGTTTTTT	CASSESLFGELFF
many	TRBD1	TRBJ2-1	TRBV12-3/TRBV12-4	TGTGCCAGCAGTCTCCACAGGGGTGTCGATGAGCAGTTCTTC	CASSLHRGVDEQFF
medium-sized	TRBD1	TRBJ1-1	TRBV9	TGTGCCAGCAGCGCGGGGACAGGGGCCACTGAAGCTTTCTTT	CASSAGTGATEAFF
-	-	TRBJ1-5	TRBV5-6	TGTGCCAGCAGCTTGGGAGTGAATAGCAATCAGCCCCAGCATTTT	CASSLGVNSNQPQHF
-	-	TRBJ1-3	TRBV10-3	TGTGCCATCAGTCGACGGGAATCCTCCTTGAGCTCTGGAAACACCATATATTTT	CAISRRESSLSSGNTIYF
few	TRBD2	TRBJ2-3	TRBV5-4	TGTGCCAGCAGCTCGGAACTAGCGGGTACCGGTACGCAGTATTTT	CASSSELAGTGTQYF
many	-	TRBJ1-1	TRBV5-6	TGTGCCAGCAGCTGGGTGGGCACTGAAGCTTTCTTT	CASSWVGTEAFF
medium-sized	-	TRBJ1-4	TRBV15	TGTGCCACCAGAGGCAGTAATGAAAAACTGTTTTTT	CATRGSNEKLFF
many	-	TRBJ1-1	TRBV20-1	TGCAGTGCTAGAAAGGAGGGGGGCACTGAAGCTTTCTTT	CSARKEGGTEAFF
many	-	TRBJ1-2	TRBV5-1	TGCGCCAGCAGCTTGGGGGACATGCTTGGCTACACCTTC	CASSLGDMLGYTF
few	-	TRBJ1-1	TRBV11-2	TGTGCCAGCAGAAAACTTGGGAACACTGAAGCTTTCTTT	CASRKLGNTEAFF
medium-sized	-	TRBJ2-7	TRBV5-6	TGTGCCAGCAGCTTGGACAGGATGACTACCTACGAGCAGTACTTC	CASSLDRMTTYEQYF
many	-	TRBJ1-3	TRBV6-1	TGTGCCAGCAGTCGACAGGACTCTGGAAACACCATATATTTT	CASSRQDSGNTIYF
medium-sized	-	TRBJ2-1	TRBV20-1	TGCAGTGCTTCTTTAGTCGGCCACTCCTACAATGAGCAGTTCTTC	CSASLVGHSYNEQFF
medium-sized	TRBD1	TRBJ1-1	TRBV6-2/TRBV6-3	TGTGCCAGCAGTTTGGGACAGATGAACACTGAAGCTTTCTTT	CASSLGQMNTEAFF
many	-	TRBJ1-5	TRBV5-1	TGCGCCAGCAGCTTGAGGCCCGGGGGGATCGATCAGCCCCAGCATTTT	CASSLRPGGIDQPQHF
many	-	TRBJ2-3	TRBV5-1	TGCGCCAGCAGCTTGGAGTTAATCACAGATACGCAGTATTTT	CASSLELITDTQYF
many	TRBD2	TRBJ2-1	TRBV5-1	TGCGCCAGCAGGCAGGGACTAGCGGGGGGGCTTGATGAGCAGTTCTTC	CASRQGLAGGLDEQFF
medium-sized	-	TRBJ1-1	TRBV15	TGTGCCACCAGCAGAGAAACAGGAGTCAGGAACACTGAAGCTTTCTTT	CATSRETGVRNTEAFF
medium-sized	-	TRBJ2-5	TRBV27	TGTGCCAGCAGTTCAACGAAAGAGACCCAGTACTTC	CASSSTKETQYF
-	-	TRBJ1-5	TRBV6-1	TGTGCCAGCAGTGAAGCAGGGGCTCTAGGAAGCAATCAGCCCCAGCATTTT	CASSEAGALGSNQPQHF
many	-	TRBJ1-1	TRBV6-6	TGTGCCAGCAGTTACTCGGGGGGGACGGGGAACACTGAAGCTTTCTTT	CASSYSGGTGNTEAFF
medium-sized	-	TRBJ2-3	TRBV9	TGTGCCAGCAGCCGCCGGGGAGCCACTAGCACAGATACGCAGTATTTT	CASSRRGATSTDTQYF
many	TRBD1	TRBJ2-7	TRBV28	TGTGCCGCGAGCGACAGGGTTAGTTACGAGCAGTACTTC	CAASDRVSYEQYF
many	TRBD1	TRBJ1-2	TRBV3-1	TGTGCCAGCAGCCGACAGGGGAACTATGGCTACACCTTC	CASSRQGNYGYTF
medium-sized	-	TRBJ1-5	TRBV15	TGTGCCACCAGCAGACTGGGGGAAGGGCAGCCCCAGCATTTT	CATSRLGEGQPQHF
-	-	TRBJ1-5	TRBV27	TGTGCCAGCAGTTTCCAGGGTACCGATCAGCCCCAGCATTTT	CASSFQGTDQPQHF
medium-sized	-	TRBJ2-1	TRBV12-3/TRBV12-4	TGTGCCAGCAGTTCCGCGGGGGCCCACTACAATGAGCAGTTCTTC	CASSSAGAHYNEQFF
-	TRBD1	TRBJ2-2	TRBV6-1	TGTGCCAGCCAGGCCGGACAGGAAAACACCGGGGAGCTGTTTTTT	CASQAGQENTGELFF
many	TRBD1	TRBJ2-2	TRBV20-1	TGCAGTGCTAGAGAGAGGGGGCTGGACACCGGGGAGCTGTTTTTT	CSARERGLDTGELFF